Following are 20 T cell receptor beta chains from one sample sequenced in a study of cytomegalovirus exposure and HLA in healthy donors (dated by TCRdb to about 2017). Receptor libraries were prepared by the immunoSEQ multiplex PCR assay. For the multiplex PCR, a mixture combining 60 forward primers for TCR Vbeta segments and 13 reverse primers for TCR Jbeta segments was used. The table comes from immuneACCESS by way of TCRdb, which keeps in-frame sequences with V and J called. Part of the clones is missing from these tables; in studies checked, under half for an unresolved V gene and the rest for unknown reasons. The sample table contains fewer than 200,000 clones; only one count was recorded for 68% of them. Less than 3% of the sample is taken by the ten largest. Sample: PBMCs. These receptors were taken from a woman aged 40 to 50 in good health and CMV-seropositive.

The CDR3 is CASSYTGVAEKLFF. The CDR3 DNA follows: TGCGCCAGCAGCTATACAGGGGTAGCGGAAAAACTGTTTTTT. V is TRBV5-1 and J is TRBJ1-4; 7 bases line up with TRBD1. Germline CDR1 and CDR2: SGHRS and YFSETQ. This CDR3 contains 14 residues. V lost 3 bases, J lost 8 bases, and 7 bases stayed unmatched.

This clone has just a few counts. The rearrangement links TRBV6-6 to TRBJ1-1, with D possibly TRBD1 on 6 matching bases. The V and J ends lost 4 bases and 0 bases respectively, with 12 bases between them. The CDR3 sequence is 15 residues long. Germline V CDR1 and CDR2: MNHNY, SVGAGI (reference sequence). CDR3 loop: CASSFPGVMNTEAFF. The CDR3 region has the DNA TGTGCCAGCAGTTTCCCAGGGGTAATGAACACTGAAGCTTTCTTT.

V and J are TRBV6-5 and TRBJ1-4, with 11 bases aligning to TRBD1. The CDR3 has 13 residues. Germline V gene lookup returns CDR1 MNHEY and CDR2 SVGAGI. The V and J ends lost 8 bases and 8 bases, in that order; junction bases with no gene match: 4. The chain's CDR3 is CASRDRGGEKLFF. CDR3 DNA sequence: TGTGCCAGCCGGGACAGGGGGGGAGAAAAACTGTTTTTT.

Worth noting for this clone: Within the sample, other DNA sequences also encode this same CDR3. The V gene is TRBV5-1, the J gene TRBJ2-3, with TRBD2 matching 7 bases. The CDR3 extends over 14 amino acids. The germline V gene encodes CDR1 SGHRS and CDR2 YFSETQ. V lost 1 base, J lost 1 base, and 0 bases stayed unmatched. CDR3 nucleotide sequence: TGCGCCAGCAGCTTGAGCGGGGGCACAGATACGCAGTATTTT. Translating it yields CASSLSGGTDTQYF.

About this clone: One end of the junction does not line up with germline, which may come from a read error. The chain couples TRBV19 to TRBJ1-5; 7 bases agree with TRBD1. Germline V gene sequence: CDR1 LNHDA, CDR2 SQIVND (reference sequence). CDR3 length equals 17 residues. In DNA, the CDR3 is TGTGCCAGTAGTATCCCCAGGGGGGATTATAGCAATCAGCCCCAGAATTTT. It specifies CASSIPRGDYSNQPQNF.

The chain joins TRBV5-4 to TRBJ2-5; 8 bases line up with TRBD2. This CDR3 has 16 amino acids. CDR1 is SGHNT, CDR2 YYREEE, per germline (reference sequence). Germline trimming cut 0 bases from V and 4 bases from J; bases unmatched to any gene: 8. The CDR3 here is CASSLGGTGGRETQYF. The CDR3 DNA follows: TGTGCCAGCAGCTTGGGAGGAACGGGAGGGCGAGAGACCCAGTACTTC.

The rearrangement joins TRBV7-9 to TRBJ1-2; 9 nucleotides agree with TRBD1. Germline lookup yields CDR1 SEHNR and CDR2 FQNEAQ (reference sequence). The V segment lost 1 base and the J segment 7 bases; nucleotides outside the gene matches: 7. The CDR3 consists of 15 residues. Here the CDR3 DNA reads TGTGCCAGCAGCTTAGACGTGACAGGGGGTGGTGGCTACACCTTC. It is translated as CASSLDVTGGGGYTF.

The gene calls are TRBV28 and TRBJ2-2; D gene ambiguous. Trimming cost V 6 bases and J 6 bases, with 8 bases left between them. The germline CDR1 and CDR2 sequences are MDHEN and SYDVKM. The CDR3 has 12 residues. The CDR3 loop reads CASSHRSGELFF. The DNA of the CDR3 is TGTGCCAGCAGCCATAGATCCGGGGAGCTGTTTTTT.

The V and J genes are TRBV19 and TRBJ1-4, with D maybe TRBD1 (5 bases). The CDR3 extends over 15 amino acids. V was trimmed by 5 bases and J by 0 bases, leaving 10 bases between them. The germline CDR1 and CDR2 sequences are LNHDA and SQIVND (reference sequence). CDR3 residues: CASSGSTATNEKLFF. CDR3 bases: TGTGCCAGTAGTGGATCGACAGCAACTAATGAAAAACTGTTTTTT.

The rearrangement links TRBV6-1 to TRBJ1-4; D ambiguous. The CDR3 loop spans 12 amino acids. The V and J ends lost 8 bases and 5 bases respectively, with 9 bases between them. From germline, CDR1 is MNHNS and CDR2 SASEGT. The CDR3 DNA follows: TGTGCCAGCTTAAAGAGAAATGAAAAACTGTTTTTT. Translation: CASLKRNEKLFF.

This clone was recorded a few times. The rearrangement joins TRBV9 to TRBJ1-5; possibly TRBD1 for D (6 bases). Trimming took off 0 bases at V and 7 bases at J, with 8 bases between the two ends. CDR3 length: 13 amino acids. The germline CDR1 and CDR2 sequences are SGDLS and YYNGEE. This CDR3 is CASSVGTAQPQHF. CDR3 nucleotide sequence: TGTGCCAGCAGCGTAGGGACAGCCCAGCCCCAGCATTTT. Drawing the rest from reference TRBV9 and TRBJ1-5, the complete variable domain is DSGVTQTPKHLITATGQRVTLRCSPRSGDLSVYWYQQSLDQGLQFLIQYYNGEERAKGNILERFSAQQFPDLHSELNLSSLELGDSALYFCASSVGTAQPQHFGDGTRLSIL.

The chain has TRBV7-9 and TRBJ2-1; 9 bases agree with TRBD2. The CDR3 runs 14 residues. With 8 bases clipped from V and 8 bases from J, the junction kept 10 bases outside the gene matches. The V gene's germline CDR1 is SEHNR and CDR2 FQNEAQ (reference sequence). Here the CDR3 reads CASFSAGGRYEQFF. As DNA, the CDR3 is TGTGCCAGCTTTTCTGCGGGAGGGAGGTATGAGCAGTTCTTC.

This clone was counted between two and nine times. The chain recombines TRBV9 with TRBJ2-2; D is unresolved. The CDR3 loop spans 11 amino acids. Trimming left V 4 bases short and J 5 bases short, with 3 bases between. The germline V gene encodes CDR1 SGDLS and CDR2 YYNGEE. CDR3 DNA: TGTGCCAGCAGCCAAACCGGGGAGCTGTTTTTT. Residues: CASSQTGELFF.

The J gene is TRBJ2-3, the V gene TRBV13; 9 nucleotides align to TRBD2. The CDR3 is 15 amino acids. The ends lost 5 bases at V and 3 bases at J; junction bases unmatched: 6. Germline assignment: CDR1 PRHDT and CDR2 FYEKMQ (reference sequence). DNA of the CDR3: TGTGCCAGCAGCGTAGCGGGAGAAAGGACAGATACGCAGTATTTT. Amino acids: CASSVAGERTDTQYF.

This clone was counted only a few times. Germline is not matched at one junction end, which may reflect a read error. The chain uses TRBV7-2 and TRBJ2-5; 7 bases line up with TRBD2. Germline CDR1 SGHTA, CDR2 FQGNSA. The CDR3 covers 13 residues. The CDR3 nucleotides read TGTGCCAGCAGCCTTGAAGCGGGACGACCCCTAGACTTC. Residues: CASSLEAGRPLDF.

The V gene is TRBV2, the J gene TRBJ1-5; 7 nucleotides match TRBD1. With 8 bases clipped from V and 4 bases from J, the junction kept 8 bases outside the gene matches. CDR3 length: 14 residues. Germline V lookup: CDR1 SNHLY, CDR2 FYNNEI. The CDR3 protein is CASGAGGRNQPQHF. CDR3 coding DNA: TGTGCCAGCGGGGCAGGGGGAAGGAATCAGCCCCAGCATTTT. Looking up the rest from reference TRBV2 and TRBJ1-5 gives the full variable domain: EPEVTQTPSHQVTQMGQEVILRCVPISNHLYFYWYRQILGQKVEFLVSFYNNEISEKSEIFDDQFSVERPDGSNFTLKIRSTKLEDSAMYFCASGAGGRNQPQHFGDGTRLSIL.

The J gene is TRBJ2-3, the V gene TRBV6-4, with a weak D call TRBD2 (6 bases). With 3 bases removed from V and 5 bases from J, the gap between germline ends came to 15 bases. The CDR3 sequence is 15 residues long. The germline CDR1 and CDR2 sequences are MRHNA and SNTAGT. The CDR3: CASSEGLAPVDTQYF. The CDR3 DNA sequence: TGTGCCAGCAGTGAGGGACTTGCTCCTGTAGATACGCAGTATTTT.

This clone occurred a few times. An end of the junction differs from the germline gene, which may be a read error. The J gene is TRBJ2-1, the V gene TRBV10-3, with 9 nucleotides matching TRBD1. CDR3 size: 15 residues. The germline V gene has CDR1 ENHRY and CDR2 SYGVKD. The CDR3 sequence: CASSDSGQGSDEQFF. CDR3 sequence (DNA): TGTGCCAGCAGTGACTCAGGACAGGGGAGTGATGAGCAGTTCTTC.

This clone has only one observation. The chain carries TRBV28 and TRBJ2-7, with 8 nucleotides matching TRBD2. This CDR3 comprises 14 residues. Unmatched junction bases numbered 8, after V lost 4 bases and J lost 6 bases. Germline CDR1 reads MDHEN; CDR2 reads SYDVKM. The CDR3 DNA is TGTGCCAGCAGTTCGGGAGGGAGGGCCCTCGAGCAGTACTTC. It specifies CASSSGGRALEQYF.

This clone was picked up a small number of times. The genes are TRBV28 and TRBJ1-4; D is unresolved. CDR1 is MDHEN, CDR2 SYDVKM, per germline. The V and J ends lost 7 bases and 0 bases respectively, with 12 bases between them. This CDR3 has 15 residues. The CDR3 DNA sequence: TGTGCCAGCACCCCTTCGAGTGCAACTAATGAAAAACTGTTTTTT. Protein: CASTPSSATNEKLFF.